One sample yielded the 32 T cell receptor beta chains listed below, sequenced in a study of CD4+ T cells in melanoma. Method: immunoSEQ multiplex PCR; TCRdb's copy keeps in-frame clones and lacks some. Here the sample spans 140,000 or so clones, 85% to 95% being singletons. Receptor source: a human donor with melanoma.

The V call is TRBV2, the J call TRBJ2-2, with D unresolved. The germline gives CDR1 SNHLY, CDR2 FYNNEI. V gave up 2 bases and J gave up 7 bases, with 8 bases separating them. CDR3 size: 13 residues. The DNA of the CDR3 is TGTGCCAGCAGTGAACAGGTGCTCGGGGAGCTGTTTTTT. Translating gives CASSEQVLGELFF. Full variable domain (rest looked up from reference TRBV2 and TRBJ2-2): EPEVTQTPSHQVTQMGQEVILRCVPISNHLYFYWYRQILGQKVEFLVSFYNNEISEKSEIFDDQFSVERPDGSNFTLKIRSTKLEDSAMYFCASSEQVLGELFFGEGSRLTVL.

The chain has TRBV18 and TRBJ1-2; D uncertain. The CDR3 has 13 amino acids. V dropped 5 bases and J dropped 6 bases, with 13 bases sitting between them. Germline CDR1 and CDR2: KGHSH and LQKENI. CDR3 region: CASSSATQDGYTF. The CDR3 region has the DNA TGTGCCAGCTCATCCGCGACCCAAGATGGCTACACCTTC.

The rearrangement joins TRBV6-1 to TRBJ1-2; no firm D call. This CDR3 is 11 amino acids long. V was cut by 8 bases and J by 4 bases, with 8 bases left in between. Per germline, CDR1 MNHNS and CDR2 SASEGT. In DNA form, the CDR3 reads TGTGCCAGCCTAAATCTCTATGGCTACACCTTC. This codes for CASLNLYGYTF.

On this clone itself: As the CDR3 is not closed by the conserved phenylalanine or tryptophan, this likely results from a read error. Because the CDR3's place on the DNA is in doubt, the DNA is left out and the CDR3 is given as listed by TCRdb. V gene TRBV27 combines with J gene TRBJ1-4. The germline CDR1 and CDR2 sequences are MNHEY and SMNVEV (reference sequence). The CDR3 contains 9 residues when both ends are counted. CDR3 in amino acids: CATTRDQRS.

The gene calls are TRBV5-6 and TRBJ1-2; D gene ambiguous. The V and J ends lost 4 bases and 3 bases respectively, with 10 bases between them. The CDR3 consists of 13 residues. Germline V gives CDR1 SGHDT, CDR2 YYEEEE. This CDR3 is CASSLKEDYGYTF. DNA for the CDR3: TGTGCCAGCAGCCTCAAAGAGGACTATGGCTACACCTTC.

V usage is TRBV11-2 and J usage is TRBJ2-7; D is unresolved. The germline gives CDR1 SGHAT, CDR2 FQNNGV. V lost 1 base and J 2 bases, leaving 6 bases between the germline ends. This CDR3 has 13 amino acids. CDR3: CASSLGFTYEQYF. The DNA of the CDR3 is TGTGCCAGCAGCTTAGGGTTCACCTACGAGCAGTACTTC.

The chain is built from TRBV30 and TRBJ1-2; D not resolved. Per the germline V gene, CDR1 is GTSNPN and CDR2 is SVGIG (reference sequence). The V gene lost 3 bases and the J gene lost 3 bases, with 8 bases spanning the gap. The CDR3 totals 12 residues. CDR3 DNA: TGTGCCTGGAGGCGGGGTCACTATGGCTACACCTTC. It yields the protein CAWRRGHYGYTF.

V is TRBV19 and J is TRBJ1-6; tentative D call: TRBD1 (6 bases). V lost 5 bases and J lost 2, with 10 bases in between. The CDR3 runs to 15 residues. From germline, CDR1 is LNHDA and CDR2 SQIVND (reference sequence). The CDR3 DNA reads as TGTGCCAGTAGTCCCGGGGACACCTATAATTCACCCCTCCACTTT. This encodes CASSPGDTYNSPLHF.

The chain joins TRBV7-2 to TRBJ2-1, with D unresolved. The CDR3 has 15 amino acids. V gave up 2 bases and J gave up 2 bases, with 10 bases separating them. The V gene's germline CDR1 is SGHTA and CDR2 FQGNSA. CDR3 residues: CASSLMVPPYNEQFF. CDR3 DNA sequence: TGTGCCAGCAGCTTAATGGTCCCACCCTACAATGAGCAGTTCTTC.

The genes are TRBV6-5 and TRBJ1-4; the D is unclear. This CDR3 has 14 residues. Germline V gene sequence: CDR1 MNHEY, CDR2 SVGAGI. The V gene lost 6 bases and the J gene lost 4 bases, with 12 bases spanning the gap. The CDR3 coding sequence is TGTGCCAGCAGACCTGCAGGTGTTAATGAAAAACTGTTTTTT. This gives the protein CASRPAGVNEKLFF.

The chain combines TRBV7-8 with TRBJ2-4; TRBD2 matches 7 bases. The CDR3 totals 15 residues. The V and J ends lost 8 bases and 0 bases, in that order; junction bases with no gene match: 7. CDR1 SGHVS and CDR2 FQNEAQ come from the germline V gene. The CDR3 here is CASERGNLAKNIQYF. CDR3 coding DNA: TGTGCCAGCGAGCGGGGTAACCTAGCCAAAAACATTCAGTACTTC.

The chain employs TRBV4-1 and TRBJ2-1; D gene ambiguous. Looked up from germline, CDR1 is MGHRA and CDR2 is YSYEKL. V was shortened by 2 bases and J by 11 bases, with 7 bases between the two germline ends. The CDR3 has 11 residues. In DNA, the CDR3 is TGCGCCAGCAGCCAATTAAGCCAGCAGTTCTTC. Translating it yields CASSQLSQQFF.

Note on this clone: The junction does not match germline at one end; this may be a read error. The CDR3 DNA is TGTGCCAGCAGTCCCGGGAGATACCTTGGGGTCTTC. Its protein is CASSPGRYLGVF. The chain uses TRBV6-1 and TRBJ2-7, with a weak D call TRBD2 (6 bases). Germline CDR1 reads MNHNS; CDR2 reads SASEGT. The CDR3 has 12 residues.

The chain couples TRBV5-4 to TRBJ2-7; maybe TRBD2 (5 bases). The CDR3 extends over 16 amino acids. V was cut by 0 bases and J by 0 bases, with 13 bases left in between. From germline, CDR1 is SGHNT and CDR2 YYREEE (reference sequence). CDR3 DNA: TGTGCCAGCAGCTTGGATCCGGGGAAGAGCTCCTACGAGCAGTACTTC. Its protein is CASSLDPGKSSYEQYF.

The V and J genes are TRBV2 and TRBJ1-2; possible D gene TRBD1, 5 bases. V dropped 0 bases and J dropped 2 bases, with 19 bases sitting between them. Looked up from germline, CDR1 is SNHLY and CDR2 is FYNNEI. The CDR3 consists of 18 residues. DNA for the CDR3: TGTGCCAGCAGTGAAGCGATTCCGGGGCAGGTGACGAACTATGGCTACACCTTC. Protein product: CASSEAIPGQVTNYGYTF.

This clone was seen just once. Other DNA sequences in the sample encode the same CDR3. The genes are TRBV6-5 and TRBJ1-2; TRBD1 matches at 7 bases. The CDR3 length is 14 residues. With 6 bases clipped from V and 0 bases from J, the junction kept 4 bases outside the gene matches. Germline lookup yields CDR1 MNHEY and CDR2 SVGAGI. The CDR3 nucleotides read TGTGCCAGCAGCCGGACAGGAACTAACTATGGCTACACCTTC. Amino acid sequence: CASSRTGTNYGYTF.

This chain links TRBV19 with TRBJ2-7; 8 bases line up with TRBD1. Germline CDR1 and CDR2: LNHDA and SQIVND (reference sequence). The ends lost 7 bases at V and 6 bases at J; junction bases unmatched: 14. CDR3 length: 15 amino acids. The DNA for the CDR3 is TGTGCCAGTAAACATGGACAGGGCACTTTTTCCGAGCAGTACTTC. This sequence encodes CASKHGQGTFSEQYF.

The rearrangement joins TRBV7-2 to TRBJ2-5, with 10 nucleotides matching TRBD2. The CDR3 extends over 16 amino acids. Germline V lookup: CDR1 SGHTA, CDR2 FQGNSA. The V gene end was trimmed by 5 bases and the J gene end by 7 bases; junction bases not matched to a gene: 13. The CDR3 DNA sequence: TGTGCCAGCAGCCCGCACCTAGCGGGGGAACTTCGGACCCAGTACTTC. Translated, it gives CASSPHLAGELRTQYF. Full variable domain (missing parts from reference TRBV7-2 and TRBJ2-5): GAGVSQSPSNKVTEKGKDVELRCDPISGHTALYWYRQSLGQGLEFLIYFQGNSAPDKSGLPSDRFSAERTGGSVSTLTIQRTQQEDSAVYLCASSPHLAGELRTQYFGPGTRLLVL.

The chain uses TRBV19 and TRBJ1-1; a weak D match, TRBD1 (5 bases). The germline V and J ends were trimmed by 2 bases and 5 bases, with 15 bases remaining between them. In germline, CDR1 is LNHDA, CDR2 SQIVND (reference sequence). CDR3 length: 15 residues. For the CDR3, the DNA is TGTGCCAGTAGTATACTGGGGGGTGCGGGTACTGAAGCTTTCTTT. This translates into CASSILGGAGTEAFF.

This CDR3 is CASSRGGQGYTF. The CDR3 DNA is TGTGCCAGCAGCCGAGGGGGCCAGGGCTACACCTTC. The chain employs TRBV4-2 and TRBJ1-2; 7 bases map to TRBD1. V lost 4 bases and J lost 8; bases outside the gene matches: 4. CDR1 LGHNA and CDR2 YNFKEQ come from the germline V gene. CDR3 length: 12 residues.

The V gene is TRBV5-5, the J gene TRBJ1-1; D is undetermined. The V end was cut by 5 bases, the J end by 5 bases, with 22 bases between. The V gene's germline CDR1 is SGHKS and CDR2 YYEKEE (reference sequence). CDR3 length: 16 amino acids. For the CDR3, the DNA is TGTGCCAGCAGGGCTTCCATAATCGGGGTCTGGACTGAAGCTTTCTTT. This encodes CASRASIIGVWTEAFF.

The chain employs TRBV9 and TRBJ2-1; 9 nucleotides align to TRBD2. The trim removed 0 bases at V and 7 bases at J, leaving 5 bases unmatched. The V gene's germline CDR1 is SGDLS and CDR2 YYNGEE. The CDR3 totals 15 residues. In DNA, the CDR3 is TGTGCCAGCAGCGTAGACGTAGCGGGGGTGAATGAGCAGTTCTTC. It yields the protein CASSVDVAGVNEQFF.

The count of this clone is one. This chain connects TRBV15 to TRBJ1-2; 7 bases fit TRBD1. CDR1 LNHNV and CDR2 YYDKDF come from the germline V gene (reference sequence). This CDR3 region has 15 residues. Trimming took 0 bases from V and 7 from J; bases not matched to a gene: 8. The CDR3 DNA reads TGTGCCACCAGCAGAGATCCCCTGACAGGGCTTGGCTACACCTTC. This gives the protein CATSRDPLTGLGYTF.

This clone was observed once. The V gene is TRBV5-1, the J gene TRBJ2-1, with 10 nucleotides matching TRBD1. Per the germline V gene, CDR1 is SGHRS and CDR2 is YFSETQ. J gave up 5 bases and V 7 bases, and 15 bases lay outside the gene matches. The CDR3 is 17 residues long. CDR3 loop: CASFQTLTGGTHNEQFF. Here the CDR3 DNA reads TGCGCCAGCTTTCAGACGTTGACAGGGGGCACCCACAATGAGCAGTTCTTC.

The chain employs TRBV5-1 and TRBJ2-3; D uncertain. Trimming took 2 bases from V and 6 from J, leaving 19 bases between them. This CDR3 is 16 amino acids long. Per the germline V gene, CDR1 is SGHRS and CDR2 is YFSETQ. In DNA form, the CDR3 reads TGCGCCAGCAGCTTAGAACCGGTTTTTCATGCGGATACGCAGTATTTT. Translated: CASSLEPVFHADTQYF.

The CDR3 here is CASSLTREGDEQYF. CDR3 DNA: TGCGCCAGCAGCTTGACCAGGGAGGGAGACGAGCAGTACTTC. The rearrangement links TRBV5-1 to TRBJ2-7; 7 positions match TRBD2. Germline trimming cut 1 base from V and 5 bases from J; bases unmatched to any gene: 6. The CDR3 contains 14 residues. Germline loops: CDR1 SGHRS, CDR2 YFSETQ.

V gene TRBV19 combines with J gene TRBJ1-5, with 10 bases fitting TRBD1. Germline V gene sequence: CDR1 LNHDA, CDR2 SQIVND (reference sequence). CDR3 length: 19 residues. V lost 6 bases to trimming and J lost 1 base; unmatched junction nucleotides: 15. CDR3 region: CASRPRQGAVSPSNQPQHF. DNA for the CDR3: TGTGCCAGTAGACCCAGACAGGGGGCGGTCAGCCCCAGCAATCAGCCCCAGCATTTT.

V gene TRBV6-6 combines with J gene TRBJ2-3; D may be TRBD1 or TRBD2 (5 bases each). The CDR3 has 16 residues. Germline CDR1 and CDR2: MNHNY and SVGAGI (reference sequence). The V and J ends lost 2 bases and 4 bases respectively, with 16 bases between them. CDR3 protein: CASSYDASGRADTQYF. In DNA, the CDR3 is TGTGCCAGCAGTTACGACGCGTCAGGGCGGGCAGATACGCAGTATTTT.

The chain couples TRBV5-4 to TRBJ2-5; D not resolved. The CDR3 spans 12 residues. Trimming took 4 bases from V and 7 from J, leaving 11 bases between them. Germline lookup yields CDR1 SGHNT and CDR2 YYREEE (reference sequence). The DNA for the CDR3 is TGTGCCAGCAGCACCGAGACCGGGACCCAGTACTTC. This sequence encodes CASSTETGTQYF.

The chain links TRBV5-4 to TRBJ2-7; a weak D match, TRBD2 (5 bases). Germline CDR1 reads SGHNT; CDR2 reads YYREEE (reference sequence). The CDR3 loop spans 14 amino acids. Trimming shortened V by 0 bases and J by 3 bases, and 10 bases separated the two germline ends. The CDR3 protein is CASSLAIGVYEQYF. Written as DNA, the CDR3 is TGTGCCAGCAGCTTGGCAATCGGGGTCTACGAGCAGTACTTC.

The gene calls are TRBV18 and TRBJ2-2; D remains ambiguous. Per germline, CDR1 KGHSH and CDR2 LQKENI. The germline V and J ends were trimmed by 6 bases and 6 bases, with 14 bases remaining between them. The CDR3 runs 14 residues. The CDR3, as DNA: TGTGCCAGCTCGCTCCAAGCGAGCGCCGGGGAGCTGTTTTTT. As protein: CASSLQASAGELFF.

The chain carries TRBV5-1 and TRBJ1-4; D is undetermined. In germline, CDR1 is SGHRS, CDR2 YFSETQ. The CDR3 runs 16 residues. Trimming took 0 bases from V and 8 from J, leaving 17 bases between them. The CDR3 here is CASSLDGMGGGEKLFF. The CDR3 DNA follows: TGCGCCAGCAGCTTGGACGGAATGGGAGGCGGCGAAAAACTGTTTTTT.